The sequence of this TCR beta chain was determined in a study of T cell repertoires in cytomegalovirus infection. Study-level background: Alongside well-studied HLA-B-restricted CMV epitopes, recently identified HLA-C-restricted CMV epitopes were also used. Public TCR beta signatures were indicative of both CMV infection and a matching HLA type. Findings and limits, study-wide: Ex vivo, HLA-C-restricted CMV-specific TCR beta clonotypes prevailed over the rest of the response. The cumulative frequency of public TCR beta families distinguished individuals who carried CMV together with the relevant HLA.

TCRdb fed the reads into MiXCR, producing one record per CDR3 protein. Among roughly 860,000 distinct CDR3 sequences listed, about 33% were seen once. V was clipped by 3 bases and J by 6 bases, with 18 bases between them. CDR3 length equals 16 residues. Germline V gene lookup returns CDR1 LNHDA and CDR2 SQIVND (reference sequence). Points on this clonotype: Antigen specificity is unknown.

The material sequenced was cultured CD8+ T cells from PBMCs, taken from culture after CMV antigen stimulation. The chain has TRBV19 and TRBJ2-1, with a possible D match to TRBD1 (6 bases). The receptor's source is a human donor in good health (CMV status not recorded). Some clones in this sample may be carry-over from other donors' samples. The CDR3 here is CASSIPRQASFNEQFF. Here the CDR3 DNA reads TGTGCCAGTAGTATCCCTCGACAGGCGTCGTTCAATGAGCAGTTCTTC.